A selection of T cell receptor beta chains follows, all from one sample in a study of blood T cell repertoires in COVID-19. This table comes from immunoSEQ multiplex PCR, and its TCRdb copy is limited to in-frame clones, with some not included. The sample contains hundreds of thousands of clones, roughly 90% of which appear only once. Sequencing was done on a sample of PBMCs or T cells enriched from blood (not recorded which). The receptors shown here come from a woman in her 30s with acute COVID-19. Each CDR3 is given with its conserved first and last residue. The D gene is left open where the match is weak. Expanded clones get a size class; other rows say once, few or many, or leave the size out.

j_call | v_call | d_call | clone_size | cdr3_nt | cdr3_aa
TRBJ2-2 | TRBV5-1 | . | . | TGCGCCAGCAGCTTATCTCGGGGAGGCAGGAACACCGGGGAGCTGTTTTTT | CASSLSRGGRNTGELFF
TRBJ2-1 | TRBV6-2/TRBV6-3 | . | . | TGTGCCAGCAGCCCTGAGTACAATGAGCAGTTCTTC | CASSPEYNEQFF
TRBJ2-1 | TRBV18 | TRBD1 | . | TGTGCCAGCTCAACGGACAGGGTGGTCGATGAGCAGTTCTTC | CASSTDRVVDEQFF
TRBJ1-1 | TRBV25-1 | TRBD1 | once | TGTGCCAGCAGTCGACAGGGGGAGAACACTGAAGCTTTCTTT | CASSRQGENTEAFF
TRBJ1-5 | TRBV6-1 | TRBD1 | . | TGTGCCAGCAGTGAAGACAGGGGAAGCAATCAGCCCCAGCATTTT | CASSEDRGSNQPQHF
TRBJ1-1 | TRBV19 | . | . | TGTGCCAGTAGCCGTAAAAGACAAGTGGGTACTGAAGCTTTCTTT | CASSRKRQVGTEAFF
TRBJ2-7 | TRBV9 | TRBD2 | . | TGTGCCAGCAGCCCCGGGGGGTCCCGTTACGAGCAGTACTTC | CASSPGGSRYEQYF
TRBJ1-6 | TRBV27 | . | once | TGTGCCAGCAGACCAATCCAGGGAAGCACCCTCCACTTT | CASRPIQGSTLHF
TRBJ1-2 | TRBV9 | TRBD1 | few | TGTGCCAGCAGCGCGGGACAGGGGGCGCGTGCCTATGGCTACACCTTC | CASSAGQGARAYGYTF
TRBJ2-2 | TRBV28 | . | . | TGTGCCAGCAGTTTATCAGTTTACACCGGGGAGCTGTTTTTT | CASSLSVYTGELFF
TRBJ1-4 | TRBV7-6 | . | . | TGTGCCAGCAGCTTAACAGGGCCGGGTGAAAAACTGTTTTTT | CASSLTGPGEKLFF
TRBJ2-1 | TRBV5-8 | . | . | TGTGCCAGCAGTTTCAGGGTGAATGAGCAGTTCTTC | CASSFRVNEQFF
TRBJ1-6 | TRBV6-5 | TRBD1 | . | TGTGCCAGCAACCCAGACAGGGGGAATTCACCCCTCCACTTT | CASNPDRGNSPLHF